One sample yielded the 22 T cell receptor beta chains listed below, sequenced in a study of T cells in Graves' hyperthyroidism and ophthalmopathy. RNA transcripts yielded amplified TCR beta CDR3 regions. First-round RT-PCR targeting the TCR CDR3 was performed with the HTBI primer set. A single record per CDR3 protein comes from TCRdb applying MiXCR to the multiplex PCR reads. The sample contains roughly 180,000 distinct CDR3 sequences, just under 9.5% of which appear only once. The specimen sequenced was blood. Receptors originate from a woman under 30 with Graves' hyperthyroidism that later progressed to Graves' ophthalmopathy.

This chain connects TRBV30 to TRBJ1-1, with D possibly being TRBD1 (5 bases). Trimming shortened V by 8 bases and J by 7 bases, and 14 bases separated the two germline ends. CDR1 and CDR2 from the germline V gene are GTSNPN and SVGIG (reference sequence). This CDR3 comprises 11 residues. The CDR3 spells CARGGDGEAFF. The DNA for the CDR3 is TGTGCCCGGGGCGGGGACGGTGAAGCTTTCTTT.

The genes are TRBV5-1 and TRBJ1-3; the D gene is possibly TRBD1 (5 bases). V was cut by 4 bases and J by 0 bases, with 11 bases left in between. This CDR3 is 15 amino acids long. The germline V gene encodes CDR1 SGHRS and CDR2 YFSETQ. The CDR3 nucleotides read TGCGCCAGCAGCCGTTTGGGGGACTCTGGAAACACCATATATTTT. Translating gives CASSRLGDSGNTIYF.

V usage is TRBV20-1 and J usage is TRBJ1-2; TRBD1 matches 12 bases. V shed 2 bases and J 5 bases; nucleotides not matched to a gene: 6. Germline values: CDR1 DFQATT, CDR2 SNEGSKA (reference sequence). The length of the CDR3 is 15 residues. The CDR3 region has the DNA TGCAGTGCTAGATTCTGGGGACAGGGGGCTTATGGCTACACCTTC. Amino acid sequence: CSARFWGQGAYGYTF.

This clonotype occurred many times. This chain links TRBV12-3 or TRBV12-4 with TRBJ2-5, with TRBD2 as a possible D gene (7 bases). Trimming left V 3 bases short and J 5 bases short, with 19 bases between. This CDR3 comprises 16 residues. CDR3 sequence: CASSFGWGGASETQYF. The CDR3, as DNA: TGTGCCAGCAGTTTTGGGTGGGGGGGCGCTTCGGAGACCCAGTACTTC.

The genes are TRBV7-2 and TRBJ2-7; TRBD2 is a possible D gene (6 bases). The CDR3 has 15 residues. Germline V gene data show CDR1 as SGHTA and CDR2 as FQGNSA. Trimming removed 4 bases from V and 3 bases from J, with 16 bases in between. The CDR3 region has the DNA TGTGCCAGCAGCTCACTAGGGGACTGGTTCTACGAGCAGTACTTC. This gives the protein CASSSLGDWFYEQYF.

This clonotype was observed many times. The V call is TRBV12-3 or TRBV12-4, the J call TRBJ1-2; D might be TRBD1 (6 bases). With 4 bases removed from V and 7 bases from J, the gap between germline ends came to 16 bases. The CDR3 consists of 14 residues. DNA for the CDR3: TGTGCCAGCAGTTCATACAGGGATTTCGGTGGCTACACCTTC. Its protein is CASSSYRDFGGYTF.

This sequence joins TRBV5-1 and TRBJ1-4; D might be TRBD1 (6 bases). CDR1 and CDR2 from the germline V gene are SGHRS and YFSETQ. V was shortened by 0 bases and J by 7 bases, with 10 bases between the two germline ends. The CDR3 has 14 amino acids. The CDR3 sequence: CASSLGQDTEKLFF. CDR3 nucleotides: TGCGCCAGCAGCTTGGGACAGGATACTGAAAAACTGTTTTTT.

This clonotype was recorded many times. The chain couples TRBV6-1 to TRBJ2-7; D unresolved. V was cut by 8 bases and J by 0 bases, with 11 bases left in between. The germline V gene has CDR1 MNHNS and CDR2 SASEGT. This CDR3 comprises 13 residues. The CDR3 DNA reads as TGTGCCAGCCCCGGACGGAACTCCTACGAGCAGTACTTC. It is translated as CASPGRNSYEQYF.

This clonotype was counted at least ten times. The chain has TRBV7-8 and TRBJ1-1, with D perhaps matching TRBD1 (5 bases). V lost 3 bases, J lost 5 bases, and 13 bases lay in between. In germline, CDR1 is SGHVS, CDR2 FQNEAQ. The length of the CDR3 is 14 residues. DNA for the CDR3: TGTGCCAGCAGCTTGGGTCTGGGGGAGACTGAAGCTTTCTTT. Translated, it gives CASSLGLGETEAFF.

This clonotype was recorded at least ten times. J is TRBJ2-3 and V is TRBV6-1; 7 bases align to TRBD1. V lost 8 bases to trimming and J lost 8 bases; unmatched junction nucleotides: 7. In germline, CDR1 is MNHNS, CDR2 SASEGT. This CDR3 contains 12 residues. CDR3: CASEETGVTQYF. CDR3 nucleotides: TGTGCCAGCGAGGAAACAGGGGTTACGCAGTATTTT.

This clonotype appeared many times. The CDR3 sequence is CASNLGADLSGKYF. The CDR3 nucleotides are TGTGCCAGCAACCTAGGGGCAGATCTCTCCGGGAAGTACTTC. The chain employs TRBV6-1 and TRBJ2-7; tentatively, D is TRBD1 or TRBD2 (5 bases each). Germline CDR1 and CDR2: MNHNS and SASEGT. The CDR3 runs 14 residues. The V end lost 7 bases, the J end lost 11 bases, and 24 bases lay between the germline ends.

This clonotype was counted at least ten times. This chain joins TRBV28 and TRBJ2-1; D possibly corresponds to TRBD1 (6 bases). Between the trimmed V and J ends, which lost 6 bases and 7 bases, there was a span of 19 bases. Per the germline V gene, CDR1 is MDHEN and CDR2 is SYDVKM. The CDR3 extends over 15 amino acids. CDR3 loop: CASSNHDRLSNEQFF. In DNA form, the CDR3 reads TGTGCCAGCAGCAACCACGACAGGTTATCTAATGAGCAGTTCTTC. Complete variable domain (other parts from reference TRBV28 and TRBJ2-1): DVKVTQSSRYLVKRTGEKVFLECVQDMDHENMFWYRQDPGLGLRLIYFSYDVKMKEKGDIPEGYSVSREKKERFSLILESASTNQTSMYLCASSNHDRLSNEQFFGPGTRLTVL.

This clonotype was found a few times. The chain recombines TRBV4-1 with TRBJ2-7, with D unresolved. V dropped 4 bases and J dropped 6 bases, with 16 bases sitting between them. This CDR3 has 14 amino acids. CDR1 is MGHRA and CDR2 is YSYEKL in the germline V gene. The CDR3 DNA reads as TGCGCCAGCAGCCTGGGGATTAGGTCGTCCGAGCAGTACTTC. It translates to CASSLGIRSSEQYF.

This clonotype was detected ten times or more. J is TRBJ2-7 and V is TRBV11-2; D is perhaps TRBD2 (6 bases). Germline CDR1 is SGHAT and CDR2 is FQNNGV. This CDR3 comprises 13 residues. V gave up 4 bases and J gave up 4 bases, with 11 bases separating them. This CDR3 reads CASSSIGRYEQYF. CDR3 in DNA: TGTGCCAGCAGCTCGATTGGGAGGTACGAGCAGTACTTC. Full variable domain (missing parts from reference TRBV11-2 and TRBJ2-7): EAGVAQSPRYKIIEKRQSVAFWCNPISGHATLYWYQQILGQGPKLLIQFQNNGVVDDSQLPKDRFSAERLKGVDSTLKIQPAKLEDSAVYLCASSSIGRYEQYFGPGTRLTVT.

Many counts were recorded for this clonotype. The rearrangement joins TRBV27 to TRBJ1-2; D is unresolved. V lost 6 bases, J lost 6 bases, and 17 bases lay in between. The CDR3 length is 14 residues. Looked up from germline, CDR1 is MNHEY and CDR2 is SMNVEV (reference sequence). CDR3 amino acids: CASRELGGLNGYTF. Written as DNA, the CDR3 is TGTGCCAGCAGAGAGCTAGGAGGCCTAAATGGCTACACCTTC.

This clonotype showed up many times. The chain links TRBV28 to TRBJ2-7; 11 bases line up with TRBD1. Trimming removed 6 bases from V and 6 bases from J; junction bases left unmatched: 4. The germline gives CDR1 MDHEN, CDR2 SYDVKM. The CDR3 totals 13 residues. The DNA of the CDR3 is TGTGCCAGCAGGTCCGGGACAGGGGGCGAGCAGTACTTC. It encodes CASRSGTGGEQYF.

This clonotype was counted at least ten times. V and J are TRBV28 and TRBJ2-7, with a weak D call TRBD2 (6 bases). V was shortened by 4 bases and J by 6 bases, with 13 bases between the two germline ends. The CDR3 consists of 13 residues. Germline-derived CDR1 and CDR2 are MDHEN and SYDVKM. The CDR3 DNA reads TGTGCCAGCAGTTCGGGGGTTAGGACCGAGCAGTACTTC. This gives the protein CASSSGVRTEQYF.

V is TRBV4-2 and J is TRBJ2-2, with D possibly being TRBD1 (6 bases). This CDR3 has 15 residues. Germline CDR1 reads LGHNA; CDR2 reads YNFKEQ. The ends were cut back, 1 base at V and 4 bases at J, with 10 bases in the middle. The CDR3, as DNA: TGTGCCAGCAGCCAAGTTCAGGGGATCACCGGGGAGCTGTTTTTT. Its translation is CASSQVQGITGELFF.

This clonotype came up many times. A junction end diverges from the germline sequence, so it may reflect a read error. The rearrangement joins TRBV12-3 or TRBV12-4 to TRBJ1-6; 8 nucleotides line up with TRBD1. The CDR3 is 16 residues long. The CDR3 is CASSWDWTGSRSPLRF. Here the CDR3 DNA reads TGTGCCAGCAGTTGGGATTGGACAGGGTCAAGGTCACCCCTCCGCTTT.

This clonotype came up a few times. The genes are TRBV4-2 and TRBJ1-2, with D unresolved. The CDR3 totals 15 residues. Germline-derived CDR1 and CDR2 are LGHNA and YNFKEQ. Trimming cost V 0 bases and J 2 bases, with 10 bases left between them. CDR3 protein: CASSQDGEQNYGYTF. Written as DNA, the CDR3 is TGTGCCAGCAGCCAAGATGGGGAACAGAACTATGGCTACACCTTC.

This clonotype was picked up a small number of times. This CDR3 is CASSLFNGEQFF. CDR3 DNA: TGTGCCAGCAGCTTATTCAACGGTGAGCAGTTCTTC. The genes are TRBV7-9 and TRBJ2-1; D remains unclear. Germline V gene lookup returns CDR1 SEHNR and CDR2 FQNEAQ (reference sequence). The CDR3 is made up of 12 amino acids. Trimming stripped 2 bases from V and 9 bases from J, with 8 bases between.

This clonotype was seen at least ten times. The chain uses TRBV28 and TRBJ1-5, with 7 bases lining up with TRBD1. CDR3 size: 13 residues. J was trimmed by 6 bases and V by 6 bases; bases with no gene match: 5. In germline, CDR1 is MDHEN, CDR2 SYDVKM. The CDR3 loop reads CASRQGSVQPQHF. The CDR3 nucleotides read TGTGCCAGCAGACAGGGGTCGGTTCAGCCCCAGCATTTT.